These 18 T cell receptor beta chains were sequenced from one sample in a study of blood T cell repertoires in COVID-19. Generated by immunoSEQ multiplex PCR, the TCRdb table keeps only in-frame clones and is missing some. The sample shows around 100,000 clones, 87% of them seen only once. Sequenced: peripheral blood. Receptor source: a man between 45 and 60 years old with active COVID-19.

The genes are TRBV6-5 and TRBJ1-3; D is unclear. The V end was cut by 5 bases, the J end by 6 bases, with 17 bases between. The CDR3 runs to 15 residues. Germline V lookup: CDR1 MNHEY, CDR2 SVGAGI. Written as DNA, the CDR3 is TGTGCCAGCAGTCCATCTCTGACACCGGAAAACACCATATATTTT. It yields the protein CASSPSLTPENTIYF.

This chain connects TRBV3-1 (or the pseudogene TRBV3-2) to TRBJ1-2; D gene uncertain. Per the germline V gene, CDR1 is LGHDT and CDR2 is YNNKEL (reference sequence). This CDR3 is built from 12 residues. Trimming took off 2 bases at V and 9 bases at J, with 10 bases between the two ends. CDR3 sequence reads: CASSQLGDRYTF. The CDR3, as DNA: TGTGCCAGCAGCCAACTCGGGGATCGCTACACCTTC.

This rearrangement joins TRBV7-9 to TRBJ1-4; the D is unclear. The CDR3 is 12 amino acids. Trimming removed 5 bases at V and 8 bases at J, with 9 bases between. CDR1 and CDR2 from the germline V gene are SEHNR and FQNEAQ (reference sequence). This CDR3 is CASSPAREKLFF. The CDR3 DNA is TGTGCCAGCAGCCCCGCGAGGGAAAAACTGTTTTTT.

The chain couples TRBV19 to TRBJ2-2; D gene uncertain. The CDR3 is 13 amino acids. From germline, CDR1 is LNHDA and CDR2 SQIVND (reference sequence). Trimming took off 8 bases at V and 5 bases at J, with 12 bases between the two ends. This CDR3 is CASPRDGTGELFF. The CDR3 coding sequence is TGTGCCAGTCCACGCGACGGGACCGGGGAGCTGTTTTTT.

The V and J genes are TRBV27 and TRBJ1-2; no reliable D call. Trimming cost V 5 bases and J 0 bases, with 19 bases left between them. Germline CDR1 reads MNHEY; CDR2 reads SMNVEV (reference sequence). This CDR3 contains 17 residues. CDR3 sequence (DNA): TGTGCCAGCAGTCCCCGGCTCCTCACCCTAGCTAACTATGGCTACACCTTC. The encoded protein is CASSPRLLTLANYGYTF.

The chain links TRBV4-2 to TRBJ1-4, with 7 nucleotides matching TRBD1. The CDR3 has 15 amino acids. Trimming cost V 5 bases and J 4 bases; bases outside gene matches: 7. CDR1 is LGHNA, CDR2 YNFKEQ, per germline. The CDR3 loop is CASSGRDSYNEKLFF. As DNA, the CDR3 is TGTGCCAGCAGCGGCCGGGACAGCTATAATGAAAAACTGTTTTTT.

V and J are TRBV11-2 and TRBJ1-2; possibly TRBD1 for D (6 bases). Germline V CDR1 and CDR2: SGHAT, FQNNGV. The CDR3 contains 15 residues. V lost 1 base to trimming and J lost 8 bases, with 17 bases between them. As DNA, the CDR3 is TGTGCCAGCAGCTTAGGTCGGACAGTCCCTCCAGGCTACACCTTC. The encoded protein is CASSLGRTVPPGYTF. Full variable domain (outside the CDR3, taken from reference TRBV11-2 and TRBJ1-2): EAGVAQSPRYKIIEKRQSVAFWCNPISGHATLYWYQQILGQGPKLLIQFQNNGVVDDSQLPKDRFSAERLKGVDSTLKIQPAKLEDSAVYLCASSLGRTVPPGYTFGSGTRLTVV.

This clone appeared once. The chain couples TRBV6-5 to TRBJ1-6; tentatively, D is TRBD1 (6 bases). CDR3 size: 14 residues. Trimming pared 6 bases from V and 6 bases from J, leaving 12 bases between. Germline V gene data show CDR1 as MNHEY and CDR2 as SVGAGI. This CDR3 reads CASSLLDSNSPLHF. As DNA, the CDR3 is TGTGCCAGCAGCCTATTGGACAGTAATTCACCCCTCCACTTT.

This chain connects TRBV15 to TRBJ2-7, with TRBD1 matching 9 bases. Per germline, CDR1 LNHNV and CDR2 YYDKDF (reference sequence). V lost 1 base to trimming and J lost 2 bases; unmatched junction nucleotides: 3. The CDR3 loop spans 15 amino acids. CDR3 nucleotides: TGTGCCACCAGCAGAGGGGGACAGGGCGCCTACGAGCAGTACTTC. Amino acid sequence: CATSRGGQGAYEQYF. Full variable domain (outside the CDR3, taken from reference TRBV15 and TRBJ2-7): DAMVIQNPRYQVTQFGKPVTLSCSQTLNHNVMYWYQQKSSQAPKLLFHYYDKDFNNEADTPDNFQSRRPNTSFCFLDIRSPGLGDTAMYLCATSRGGQGAYEQYFGPGTRLTVT.

The V call is TRBV15, the J call TRBJ1-1; no clear D. Trimming pared 5 bases from V and 2 bases from J, leaving 12 bases between. The V gene's germline CDR1 is LNHNV and CDR2 YYDKDF (reference sequence). There are 14 residues in the CDR3. As DNA, the CDR3 is TGTGCCACCAGCCCCTGGGCAGGCAACACTGAAGCTTTCTTT. As protein: CATSPWAGNTEAFF.

The chain uses TRBV7-3 and TRBJ2-7, with 10 bases identical to TRBD1. Germline-derived CDR1 and CDR2 are SGHTA and FQGTGA. Unmatched junction bases numbered 4, after V lost 4 bases and J lost 4 bases. CDR3 size: 14 residues. The CDR3 sequence: CASSSTGGGYEQYF. CDR3 DNA: TGTGCCAGCAGCTCGACAGGGGGCGGGTACGAGCAGTACTTC.

This chain joins TRBV23-1 and TRBJ2-5; TRBD2 agrees at 8 bases. Being an ORF, TRBV23-1 has a function that is uncertain. The junction had 17 bases not matched to a gene; V was cut back by 2 bases and J by 3 bases. This CDR3 region has 19 residues. CDR3 sequence reads: CASSQPTRLNLGGEETQYF. In nucleotides, the CDR3 is TGCGCCAGCAGTCAACCTACCCGACTCAACCTCGGGGGGGAAGAGACCCAGTACTTC.

The J gene is TRBJ1-1, the V gene TRBV24-1, with a weak D call TRBD1 (6 bases). The CDR3 is made up of 12 amino acids. Between the trimmed V and J ends, which lost 1 base and 7 bases, there was a span of 6 bases. Germline loops: CDR1 KGHDR, CDR2 SFDVKD. CDR3 coding DNA: TGTGCCACCAGTGATTTCAGGGGTGAAGCTTTCTTT. Protein sequence: CATSDFRGEAFF.

This clone was counted a few times. The chain couples TRBV10-3 to TRBJ1-4; no clear D. The germline V and J ends were trimmed by 6 bases and 0 bases, with 14 bases remaining between them. CDR1 ENHRY and CDR2 SYGVKD come from the germline V gene. The CDR3 runs to 16 residues. The CDR3 region is CAISPSGISTNEKLFF. CDR3 nucleotide sequence: TGTGCCATCAGCCCGAGCGGCATCTCAACTAATGAAAAACTGTTTTTT.

The V call is TRBV5-3, the J call TRBJ2-1; 11 bases match TRBD2. TRBV5-3 is known as an ORF, though its function is uncertain. V lost 4 bases, J lost 8 bases, and 11 bases stayed unmatched. This CDR3 has 16 residues. CDR3 residues: CARSRTLAGGPHEQFF. Written as DNA, the CDR3 is TGTGCCAGAAGCAGGACTTTAGCGGGGGGGCCACATGAGCAGTTCTTC.

V usage is TRBV6-6 and J usage is TRBJ1-3; D remains unclear. CDR3 length: 15 amino acids. Looked up from germline, CDR1 is MNHNY and CDR2 is SVGAGI (reference sequence). V gave up 8 bases and J gave up 0 bases, with 14 bases separating them. CDR3 sequence: CASRPGLSSGNTIYF. The DNA of the CDR3 is TGTGCCAGCCGGCCGGGGTTGAGCTCTGGAAACACCATATATTTT.

The chain has TRBV27 and TRBJ2-3; TRBD2 matches 10 bases. Germline loops: CDR1 MNHEY, CDR2 SMNVEV (reference sequence). The CDR3 has 16 residues. The V segment lost 6 bases and the J segment 1 base; nucleotides outside the gene matches: 7. CDR3 amino acids: CASRVSGGPGTDTQYF. Written as DNA, the CDR3 is TGTGCCAGCAGGGTTAGCGGGGGGCCCGGCACAGATACGCAGTATTTT.

The chain has TRBV18 and TRBJ2-1; D possibly corresponds to TRBD1 (6 bases). V shed 6 bases and J shed 4 bases, with 16 bases lying between them. The CDR3 consists of 15 residues. Looked up from germline, CDR1 is KGHSH and CDR2 is LQKENI. The CDR3 here is CASSSQGREYNEQFF. The CDR3 coding sequence is TGTGCCAGCTCCTCACAGGGACGGGAATACAATGAGCAGTTCTTC.